Listed below are T cell receptor beta chains from one sample, sequenced in a study of neurological immune-mediated disorders. Via MiXCR, TCRdb re-called the 5' RACE reads, giving one row per CDR3 protein. The repertoire holds 95,000 to 110,000 distinct CDR3 sequences, with 10% to 11% as singletons. Sequenced sample: PBMCs. The receptors derive from a female donor with HTLV-1-associated myelopathy (HAM/TSP). Each CDR3 is given with its conserved first and last residue.

TRBJ2-5 TRBV5-6 CASSSPGTGETQYF
TRBJ2-5 TRBV7-2 CASSLAATEETQYF
TRBJ2-5 TRBV2 CASGASGAQETQYF
TRBJ2-5 TRBV20-1 CSAPRGGQRNETQYF
TRBJ2-5 TRBV6-5 CASSRLGPLGLAEETQYF
TRBJ2-1 TRBV5-1 CASSFVGSSYNEQFF
TRBJ2-2 TRBV9 CASSAFGGTNTGERFF
TRBJ2-4 TRBV27 CASKGQGGIQYF
TRBJ2-5 TRBV5-1 CASSAAGTSETQYF
TRBJ1-1 TRBV20-1 CSARVQNTEAFF
TRBJ2-1 TRBV20-1 CSARWDRGNEQFF
TRBJ2-2 TRBV5-1 CASSAPGLAGTNTGELFF
TRBJ2-1 TRBV4-1 CASSQFLVSGGADEQFF
TRBJ2-5 TRBV9 CASSPSGGGTQYF
TRBJ2-7 TRBV29-1 CSVAGTGSYEQYF
TRBJ2-1 TRBV20-1 CSARDRAGKHEQFF
TRBJ1-2 TRBV25-1 CANSPAGNRRNYGYTF
TRBJ2-3 TRBV2 CASSVWGTSTDTQYF
TRBJ2-2 TRBV27 CASSLRAGELFF
TRBJ2-5 TRBV20-1 CSVDRGQETQYF
TRBJ2-5 TRBV7-2 CASSPPGETQYF
TRBJ1-3 TRBV12-3/TRBV12-4 CASSDTASGNTIYF
TRBJ1-1 TRBV2 CASKGSRPGAEAFF
TRBJ2-5 TRBV5-1 CASSQNSFETQYF
TRBJ2-7 TRBV10-3 CAIGGSQGSAEQYF
TRBJ2-5 TRBV20-1 CSASGQGETQYF
TRBJ2-3 TRBV20-1 CSASGSSTDTQYF
TRBJ2-1 TRBV28 CASCLGGRVGEQFF
TRBJ2-1 TRBV20-1 CSAREAGGPSNEQFF
TRBJ2-1 TRBV7-9 CASSREDSRKFF
TRBJ2-7 TRBV5-5 CASTEINRGYEQYF
TRBJ2-3 TRBV20-1 CSASGQAYTDTQYF
TRBJ2-6 TRBV4-1 CASSQGQGAESSGANVLTF
TRBJ2-7 TRBV6-5 CASSYRFLEGSTYEQYF
TRBJ1-1 TRBV4-1 CASSQDRGDTEAFF
TRBJ2-7 TRBV20-1 CSASEDYEQYF
TRBJ1-6 TRBV6-1 CASSDPGVSPLHF
TRBJ2-1 TRBV6-5 CASSSRQGVGEQFF
TRBJ1-2 TRBV5-1 CASSLADSFYGYTF
TRBJ2-7 TRBV14 CASSHSGISYEQYF
TRBJ2-1 TRBV21-1 CASSFPRGASGGNYNEQFF